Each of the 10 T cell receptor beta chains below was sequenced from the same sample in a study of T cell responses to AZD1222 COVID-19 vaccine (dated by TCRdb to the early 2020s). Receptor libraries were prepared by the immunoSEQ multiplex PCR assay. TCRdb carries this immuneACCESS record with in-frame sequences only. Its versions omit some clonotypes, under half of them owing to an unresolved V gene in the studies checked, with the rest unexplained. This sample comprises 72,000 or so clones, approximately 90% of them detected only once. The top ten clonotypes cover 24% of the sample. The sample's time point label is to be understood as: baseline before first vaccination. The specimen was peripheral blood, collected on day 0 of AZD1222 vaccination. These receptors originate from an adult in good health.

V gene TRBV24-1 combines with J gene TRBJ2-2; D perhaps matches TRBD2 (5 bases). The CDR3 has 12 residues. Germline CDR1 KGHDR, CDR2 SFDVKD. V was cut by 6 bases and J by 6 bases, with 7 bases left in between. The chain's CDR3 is CATSIGAGELFF. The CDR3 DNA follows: TGTGCCACCAGTATCGGGGCCGGGGAGCTGTTTTTT.

CDR3 residues: CASSQGGHVGMNTEAFF. The CDR3 nucleotides are TGTGCCAGCAGCCAAGGAGGACACGTAGGGATGAACACTGAAGCTTTCTTT. V and J are TRBV3-1 (or the pseudogene TRBV3-2) and TRBJ1-1; the D gene is possibly TRBD1 (5 bases). CDR3 length: 17 residues. V lost 1 base, J lost 0 bases, and 15 bases lay in between. Germline V lookup: CDR1 LGHDT, CDR2 YNNKEL (reference sequence).

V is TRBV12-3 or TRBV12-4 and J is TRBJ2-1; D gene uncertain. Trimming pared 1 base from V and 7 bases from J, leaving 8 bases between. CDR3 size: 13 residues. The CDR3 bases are TGTGCCAGCAGTTTAGAAGGCTGGAATGAGCAGTTCTTC. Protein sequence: CASSLEGWNEQFF.

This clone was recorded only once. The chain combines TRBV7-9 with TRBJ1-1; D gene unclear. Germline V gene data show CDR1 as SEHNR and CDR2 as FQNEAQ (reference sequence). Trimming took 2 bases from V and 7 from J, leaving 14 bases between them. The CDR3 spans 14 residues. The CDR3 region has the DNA TGTGCCAGCAGCTTATCGGAGCTCTTCGGTGAAGCTTTCTTT. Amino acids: CASSLSELFGEAFF.

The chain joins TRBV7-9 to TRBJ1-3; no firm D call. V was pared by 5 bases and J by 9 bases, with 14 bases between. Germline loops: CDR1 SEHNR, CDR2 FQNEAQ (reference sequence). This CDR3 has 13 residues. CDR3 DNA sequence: TGTGCCAGCAGCCACGAGGCCGAGGCCACCATATATTTT. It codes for CASSHEAEATIYF.

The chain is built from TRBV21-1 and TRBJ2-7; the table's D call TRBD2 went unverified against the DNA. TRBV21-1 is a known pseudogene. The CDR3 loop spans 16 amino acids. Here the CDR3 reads CASSKNLAGGTYEQYF. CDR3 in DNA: TGTGCCAGCAGCAAAAATCTAGCGGGAGGGACCTACGAGCAGTACTTC.

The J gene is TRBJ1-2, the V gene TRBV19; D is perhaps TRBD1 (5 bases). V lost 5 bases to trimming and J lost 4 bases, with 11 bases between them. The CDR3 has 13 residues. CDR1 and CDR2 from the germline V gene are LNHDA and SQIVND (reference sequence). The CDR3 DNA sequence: TGTGCCAGTAGTGGGGCGTCTGGCTATGGCTACACCTTC. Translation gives CASSGASGYGYTF.

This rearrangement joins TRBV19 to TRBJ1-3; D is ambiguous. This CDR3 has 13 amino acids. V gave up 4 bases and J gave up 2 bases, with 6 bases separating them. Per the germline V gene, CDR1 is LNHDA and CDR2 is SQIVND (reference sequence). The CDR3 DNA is TGTGCCAGTAGTACCACGACTGGAAACACCATATATTTT. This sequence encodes CASSTTTGNTIYF.

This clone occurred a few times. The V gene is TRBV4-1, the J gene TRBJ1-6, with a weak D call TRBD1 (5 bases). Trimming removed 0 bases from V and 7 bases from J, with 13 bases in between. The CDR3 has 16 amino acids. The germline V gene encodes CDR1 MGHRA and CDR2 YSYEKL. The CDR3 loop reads CASSQDTGPLNSPLHF. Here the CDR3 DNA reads TGCGCCAGCAGCCAAGATACAGGCCCTCTGAATTCACCCCTCCACTTT.

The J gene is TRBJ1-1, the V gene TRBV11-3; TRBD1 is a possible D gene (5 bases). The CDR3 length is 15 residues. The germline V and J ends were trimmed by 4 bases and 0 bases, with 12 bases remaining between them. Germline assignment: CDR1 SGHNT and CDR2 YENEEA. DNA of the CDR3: TGTGCCAGCAGCTCCTCGGGGCGTGTGAACACTGAAGCTTTCTTT. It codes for CASSSSGRVNTEAFF.